This T cell receptor beta chain was sequenced during a study of PD-1 blockade in classical Hodgkin lymphoma. With 3 bases removed from V and 1 base from J, the gap between germline ends came to 6 bases. The CDR3 consists of 13 residues. Germline V CDR1 and CDR2: SGHRS, YFSETQ. Assay: immunoSEQ multiplex PCR; the TCRdb copy retains only in-frame clones and omits some. The sample has some 30,000 clones, about 88% seen once. As for time point: newly diagnosed, previously untreated cHL patient sample. Thawed PBMCs were the source of CD4+ T cells, purified by magnetic negative selection. The chain employs TRBV5-1 and TRBJ2-3; no reliable D call. The material sequenced was CD4+ T cells from blood. The source of this sequence is a human donor with classical Hodgkin lymphoma. CDR3 in DNA: TGCGCCAGCAGCTCGTCGGGCACAGATACGCAGTATTTT. Its protein is CASSSSGTDTQYF. The whole variable domain, remainder taken from reference TRBV5-1 and TRBJ2-3, is KAGVTQTPRYLIKTRGQQVTLSCSPISGHRSVSWYQQTPGQGLQFLFEYFSETQRNKGNFPGRFSGRQFSNSRSEMNVSTLELGDSALYLCASSSSGTDTQYFGPGTRLTVL.